This T cell receptor beta chain was observed in a study of OX40 agonist ivuxolimab in advanced cancers. The germline V gene has CDR1 SNHLY and CDR2 FYNNEI. V lost 4 bases and J 7 bases, leaving 23 bases between the germline ends. The length of the CDR3 is 17 residues. TCRdb's copy holds only in-frame clones and misses some; the assay was immunoSEQ multiplex PCR. The sample carries about 26,000 clones, 70% to 80% recorded once. The genes are TRBV2 and TRBJ1-5; D uncertain. The TCR originated in an adult with an advanced solid tumor such as melanoma, head and neck, liver or kidney cancer. Material: CD4+ or CD8+ T cells sorted from blood, obtained in a trial of the OX40 agonist ivuxolimab. This CDR3 is CASSVGLSRPDWQPQHF. The CDR3 DNA reads as TGTGCCAGCAGTGTAGGACTAAGTCGGCCGGACTGGCAGCCCCAGCATTTT.